One and the same sample provided the 22 T cell receptor beta chains below, sequenced in a study of blood T cell repertoires in COVID-19. The protocol was immunoSEQ multiplex PCR, while the TCRdb copy is restricted to in-frame clones and leaves out a portion. The sample includes more than 200,000 clones, around 87% of them seen just once. Sequencing was carried out using peripheral blood. Receptors were obtained from a woman aged 60-75 years with COVID-19, enrolled during active disease.

For the CDR3, the DNA is TGTGCCAGCAGCCCGCAGGGGGCTTATCATTCACCCCTCCACTTT. Residues: CASSPQGAYHSPLHF. V usage is TRBV11-2 and J usage is TRBJ1-6, with TRBD1 identical over 8 bases. The CDR3 has 15 amino acids. Losses at the gene ends were 5 bases for V and 8 bases for J; bases not matched to a gene: 8. In germline, CDR1 is SGHAT, CDR2 FQNNGV.

The chain recombines TRBV6-4 with TRBJ1-2; 9 nucleotides match TRBD1. With V trimmed by 2 bases and J by 6 bases, 7 bases remained unmatched. Germline V lookup: CDR1 MRHNA, CDR2 SNTAGT. The CDR3 extends over 15 amino acids. CDR3 residues: CASSDQPGQGHGYTF. CDR3 coding DNA: TGTGCCAGCAGTGACCAACCGGGACAGGGACATGGCTACACCTTC.

The chain combines TRBV6-6 with TRBJ2-1; 14 nucleotides align to TRBD2. The CDR3 totals 16 residues. V trimming: 5 bases; J trimming: 5 bases; junction bases outside the gene matches: 5. CDR1 MNHNY and CDR2 SVGAGI come from the germline V gene (reference sequence). CDR3 region: CASSRLAGGPHNEQFF. CDR3 in DNA: TGTGCCAGCAGTCGACTAGCGGGAGGGCCACACAATGAGCAGTTCTTC.

The V call is TRBV9, the J call TRBJ2-7; a possible D gene is TRBD1 (8 bases). There are 14 residues in the CDR3. Germline V gene data show CDR1 as SGDLS and CDR2 as YYNGEE. Trimming removed 0 bases at V and 7 bases at J, with 14 bases between. This CDR3 reads CASSVVGQGGEQYF. CDR3 sequence (DNA): TGTGCCAGCAGCGTAGTTGGACAGGGAGGGGAGCAGTACTTC.

V is TRBV28 and J is TRBJ2-1, with 12 nucleotides matching TRBD2. This CDR3 comprises 18 residues. Germline V lookup: CDR1 MDHEN, CDR2 SYDVKM. Trimming removed 6 bases from V and 1 base from J; junction bases left unmatched: 10. This CDR3 reads CASRTGTSGSHSYNEQFF. In nucleotides, the CDR3 is TGTGCCAGCAGGACCGGGACTAGCGGGTCGCATTCCTACAATGAGCAGTTCTTC.

Notes on this clone: Other DNA sequences in this sample translate to the same CDR3. The chain couples TRBV7-3 to TRBJ2-3, with 7 bases aligning to TRBD2. Losses at the gene ends were 3 bases for V and 5 bases for J; bases not matched to a gene: 5. CDR1 and CDR2 from the germline V gene are SGHTA and FQGTGA. The CDR3 has 14 amino acids. The CDR3 region has the DNA TGTGCCAGCAGCTTGGTGGGAGGGGTAGATACGCAGTATTTT. This codes for CASSLVGGVDTQYF.

CDR3 sequence reads: CASSLVGIGEQYF. DNA for the CDR3: TGTGCCAGCAGCTTGGTTGGTATCGGGGAGCAGTACTTC. The V and J genes are TRBV5-4 and TRBJ2-7; D unresolved. Germline V CDR1 and CDR2: SGHNT, YYREEE (reference sequence). V lost 0 bases, J lost 7 bases, and 11 bases lay in between. There are 13 residues in the CDR3. Drawing the rest from reference TRBV5-4 and TRBJ2-7, the complete variable domain is ETGVTQSPTHLIKTRGQQVTLRCSSQSGHNTVSWYQQALGQGPQFIFQYYREEENGRGNFPPRFSGLQFPNYSSELNVNALELDDSALYLCASSLVGIGEQYFGPGTRLTVT.

Turning to this clone: At the DNA level, this CDR3 is encoded by other sequences in the same sample as well. V gene TRBV27 combines with J gene TRBJ1-4; D may be TRBD1 (6 bases). Germline values: CDR1 MNHEY, CDR2 SMNVEV (reference sequence). The CDR3 is 15 amino acids. The V end lost 6 bases, the J end lost 4 bases, and 15 bases lay between the germline ends. The CDR3 DNA sequence: TGTGCCAGCAGACCCACAGGGAGCTATAATGAAAAACTGTTTTTT. Its translation: CASRPTGSYNEKLFF.

This clone has only a few counts. The chain links TRBV29-1 to TRBJ1-2; 7 bases agree with TRBD1. The CDR3 runs to 13 residues. J lost 4 bases, V lost 3 bases, and 5 bases had no gene match. In germline, CDR1 is SQVTM, CDR2 ANQGSEA. CDR3 loop: CSVDEGAGYGYTF. Here the CDR3 DNA reads TGCAGCGTTGATGAGGGGGCTGGCTATGGCTACACCTTC.

This clone was counted only a few times. The chain carries TRBV6-6 and TRBJ2-7, with 11 bases matching TRBD2. J lost 1 base, V lost 6 bases, and 2 bases had no gene match. CDR3 length equals 14 residues. Germline loops: CDR1 MNHNY, CDR2 SVGAGI (reference sequence). The CDR3 here is CASSGTSGSYEQYF. In nucleotides, the CDR3 is TGTGCCAGCAGCGGGACTAGCGGATCCTACGAGCAGTACTTC.

The V and J genes are TRBV5-1 and TRBJ2-7, with 7 bases fitting TRBD2. The CDR3 consists of 16 residues. The V gene's germline CDR1 is SGHRS and CDR2 YFSETQ. V gave up 0 bases and J gave up 0 bases; unmatched junction bases: 6. In DNA, the CDR3 is TGCGCCAGCAGCTTGGGGGCGGGGGAGAGCTCCTACGAGCAGTACTTC. Translation: CASSLGAGESSYEQYF. Drawing the rest from reference TRBV5-1 and TRBJ2-7, the complete variable domain is KAGVTQTPRYLIKTRGQQVTLSCSPISGHRSVSWYQQTPGQGLQFLFEYFSETQRNKGNFPGRFSGRQFSNSRSEMNVSTLELGDSALYLCASSLGAGESSYEQYFGPGTRLTVT.

Regarding this clone: Distinct nucleotide sequences in the sample also encode this CDR3. This chain joins TRBV5-1 and TRBJ1-1; 9 bases are a match to TRBD1. The length of the CDR3 is 14 residues. After removal of 4 bases from V and 3 bases from J, the junction contained 4 bases not matched to a gene. The V gene's germline CDR1 is SGHRS and CDR2 YFSETQ. The CDR3, as DNA: TGCGCCAGCAGCCCCGGACAGGGGTACACTGAAGCTTTCTTT. As protein: CASSPGQGYTEAFF. The full variable domain, in which reference TRBV5-1 and TRBJ1-1 provide the parts outside the CDR3, is KAGVTQTPRYLIKTRGQQVTLSCSPISGHRSVSWYQQTPGQGLQFLFEYFSETQRNKGNFPGRFSGRQFSNSRSEMNVSTLELGDSALYLCASSPGQGYTEAFFGQGTRLTVV.

The chain uses TRBV20-1 and TRBJ1-1; the D gene is possibly TRBD1 (5 bases). V was trimmed by 3 bases and J by 6 bases, leaving 8 bases between them. Germline values: CDR1 DFQATT, CDR2 SNEGSKA (reference sequence). The CDR3 extends over 11 amino acids. CDR3 sequence reads: CSASGHAEAFF. The DNA for the CDR3 is TGCAGTGCTAGCGGACATGCTGAAGCTTTCTTT.

This chain links TRBV24-1 with TRBJ1-5; D ambiguous. This CDR3 contains 14 residues. V was cut by 5 bases and J by 5 bases, with 12 bases left in between. Per germline, CDR1 KGHDR and CDR2 SFDVKD. CDR3 sequence: CATSVGRNHQPQHF. CDR3 sequence (DNA): TGTGCCACCAGTGTTGGCAGGAATCATCAGCCCCAGCATTTT.

The chain recombines TRBV28 with TRBJ1-4; TRBD1 matches 7 bases. From germline, CDR1 is MDHEN and CDR2 SYDVKM. The CDR3 is 15 amino acids. The V segment lost 8 bases and the J segment 5 bases; nucleotides outside the gene matches: 11. The CDR3 region has the DNA TGTGCCAGCGGAAGAACAGGGGCCTGGAATGAAAAACTGTTTTTT. Translating it yields CASGRTGAWNEKLFF.

The V call is TRBV13, the J call TRBJ2-5, with 11 bases aligning to TRBD1. The ends lost 5 bases at V and 2 bases at J; junction bases unmatched: 4. The CDR3 has 15 amino acids. Germline CDR1 reads PRHDT; CDR2 reads FYEKMQ (reference sequence). The CDR3 region is CASSKGTGGQETQYF. The CDR3 DNA is TGTGCCAGCAGCAAGGGGACAGGGGGTCAAGAGACCCAGTACTTC.

On this clone: Other DNA variants within this sample encode the same CDR3. The chain joins TRBV18 to TRBJ1-5; D might be TRBD1 (6 bases). CDR1 and CDR2 (germline): KGHSH, LQKENI. The CDR3 is 15 amino acids. V was cut by 3 bases and J by 2 bases, with 11 bases left in between. CDR3 nucleotides: TGTGCCAGCTCACCTACAGGGAAGGGCAATCAGCCCCAGCATTTT. Translating it yields CASSPTGKGNQPQHF.

The chain couples TRBV19 to TRBJ1-2; tentative D call: TRBD1 (5 bases). The V end was cut by 3 bases, the J end by 4 bases, with 12 bases between. Germline V gives CDR1 LNHDA, CDR2 SQIVND (reference sequence). The CDR3 is made up of 14 amino acids. The CDR3 loop reads CASSISGLGYGYTF. The CDR3 bases are TGTGCCAGTAGTATCTCAGGGCTGGGCTATGGCTACACCTTC.

The chain is built from TRBV28 and TRBJ1-5; D perhaps matches TRBD1 (5 bases). Germline V CDR1 and CDR2: MDHEN, SYDVKM. V lost 10 bases and J lost 9, with 16 bases in between. The CDR3 runs to 12 residues. Written as DNA, the CDR3 is TGTGCCATCACGGGGGGTCCGGGGCCCCAGCATTTT. Protein product: CAITGGPGPQHF.

This clone was observed a handful of times. The CDR3: CASSPRVGQNTGELFF. Written as DNA, the CDR3 is TGCGCCAGCAGCCCCAGAGTGGGACAGAACACCGGGGAGCTGTTTTTT. This chain joins TRBV5-1 and TRBJ2-2; tentative D call: TRBD1 (6 bases). The CDR3 contains 16 residues. CDR1 and CDR2 from the germline V gene are SGHRS and YFSETQ. Trimming stripped 4 bases from V and 1 base from J, with 14 bases between.

CDR3 nucleotide sequence: TGCAGTGCTAGACCGGGGTATGGCTACACCTTC. Its translation is CSARPGYGYTF. The J gene is TRBJ1-2, the V gene TRBV20-1, with D unresolved. V was cut by 2 bases and J by 5 bases, with 6 bases left in between. This CDR3 has 11 residues. Germline CDR1 and CDR2: DFQATT and SNEGSKA (reference sequence).

This clone was recorded a few times. The rearrangement joins TRBV11-2 to TRBJ2-2; 8 bases are shared with TRBD2. Looked up from germline, CDR1 is SGHAT and CDR2 is FQNNGV. The V segment lost 8 bases and the J segment 4 bases; nucleotides outside the gene matches: 6. The CDR3 runs to 14 residues. Written as DNA, the CDR3 is TGTGCCAGCGCCGCCGGGGGGGTCACCGGGGAGCTGTTTTTT. Translation: CASAAGGVTGELFF.